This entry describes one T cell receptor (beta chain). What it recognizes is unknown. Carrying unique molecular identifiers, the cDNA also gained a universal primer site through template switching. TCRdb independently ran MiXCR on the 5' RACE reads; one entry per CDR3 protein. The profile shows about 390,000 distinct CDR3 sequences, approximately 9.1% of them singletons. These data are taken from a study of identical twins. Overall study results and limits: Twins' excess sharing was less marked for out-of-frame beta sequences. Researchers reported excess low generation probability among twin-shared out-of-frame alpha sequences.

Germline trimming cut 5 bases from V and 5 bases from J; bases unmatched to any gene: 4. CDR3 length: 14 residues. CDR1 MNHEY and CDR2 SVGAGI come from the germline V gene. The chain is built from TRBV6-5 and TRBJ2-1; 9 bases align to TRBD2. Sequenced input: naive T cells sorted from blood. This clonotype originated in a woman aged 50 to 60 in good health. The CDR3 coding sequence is TGTGCCAGCAGTAAGGCTAGCGGGAACAATGAGCAGTTCTTC. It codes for CASSKASGNNEQFF.